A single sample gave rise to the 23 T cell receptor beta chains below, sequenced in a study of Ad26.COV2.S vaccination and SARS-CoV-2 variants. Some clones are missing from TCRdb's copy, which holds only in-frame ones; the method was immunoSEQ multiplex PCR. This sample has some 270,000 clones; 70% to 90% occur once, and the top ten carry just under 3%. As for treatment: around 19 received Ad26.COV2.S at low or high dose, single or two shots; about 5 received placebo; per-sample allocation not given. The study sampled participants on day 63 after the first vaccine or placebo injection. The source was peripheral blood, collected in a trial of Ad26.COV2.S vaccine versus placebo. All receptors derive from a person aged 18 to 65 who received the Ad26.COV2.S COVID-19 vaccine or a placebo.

In nucleotides, the CDR3 is TGTGCTAGCAGCAAAGTGGCGGCAGGGAGGCAAGAGACCCAGTACTTC. Its translation: CASSKVAAGRQETQYF. The chain carries TRBV21-1 and TRBJ2-5; the table's D gene call, TRBD2, was not cross checked with the DNA. TRBV21-1 corresponds to a pseudogene. This CDR3 region has 16 residues.

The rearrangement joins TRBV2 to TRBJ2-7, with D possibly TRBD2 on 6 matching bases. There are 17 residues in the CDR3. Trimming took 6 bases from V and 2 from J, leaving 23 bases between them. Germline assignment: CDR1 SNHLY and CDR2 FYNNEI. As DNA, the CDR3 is TGTGCCAGCAGCGGGTGGACCTTGCCTAGCGAGACCTACGAGCAGTACGTC. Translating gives CASSGWTLPSETYEQYV.

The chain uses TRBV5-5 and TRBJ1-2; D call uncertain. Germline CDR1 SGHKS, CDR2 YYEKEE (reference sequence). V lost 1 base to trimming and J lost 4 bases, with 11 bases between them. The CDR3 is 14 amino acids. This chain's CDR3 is CASSLSSTIYGYTF. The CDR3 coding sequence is TGTGCCAGCAGCTTGTCGTCGACAATCTATGGCTACACCTTC.

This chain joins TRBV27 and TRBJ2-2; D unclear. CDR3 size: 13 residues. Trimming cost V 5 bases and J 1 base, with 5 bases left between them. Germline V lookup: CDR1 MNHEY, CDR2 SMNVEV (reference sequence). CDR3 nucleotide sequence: TGTGCCAGCAGTAAACAGAACACCGGGGAGCTGTTTTTT. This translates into CASSKQNTGELFF.

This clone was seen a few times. The CDR3 nucleotides are TGTGCCACCAGCACCTCCCGTGGGACCGGATCACCCCTCCACTTT. This translates into CATSTSRGTGSPLHF. The rearrangement uses TRBV15 and TRBJ1-6; D possibly corresponds to TRBD1 (5 bases). V shed 4 bases and J shed 10 bases, with 17 bases lying between them. The CDR3 is 15 amino acids. The germline gives CDR1 LNHNV, CDR2 YYDKDF (reference sequence).

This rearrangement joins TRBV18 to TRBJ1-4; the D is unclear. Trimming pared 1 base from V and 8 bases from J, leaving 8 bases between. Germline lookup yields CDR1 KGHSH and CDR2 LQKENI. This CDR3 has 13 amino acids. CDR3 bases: TGTGCCAGCTCACCACGCTTAGAAGAAAAACTGTTTTTT. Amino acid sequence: CASSPRLEEKLFF.

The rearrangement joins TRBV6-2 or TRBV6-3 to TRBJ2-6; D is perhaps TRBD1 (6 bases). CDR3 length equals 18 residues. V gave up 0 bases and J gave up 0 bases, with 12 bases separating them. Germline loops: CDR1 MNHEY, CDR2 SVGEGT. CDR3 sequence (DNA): TGTGCCAGCAGTTACTCGAGGGGGAGCAGCTCTGGGGCCAACGTCCTGACTTTC. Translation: CASSYSRGSSSGANVLTF.

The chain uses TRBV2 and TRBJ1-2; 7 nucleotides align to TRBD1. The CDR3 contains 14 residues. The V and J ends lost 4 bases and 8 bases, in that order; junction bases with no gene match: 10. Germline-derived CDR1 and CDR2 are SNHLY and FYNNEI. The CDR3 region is CASSVQGLSLGYTF. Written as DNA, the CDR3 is TGTGCCAGCAGTGTACAGGGGCTGTCCCTGGGCTACACCTTC.

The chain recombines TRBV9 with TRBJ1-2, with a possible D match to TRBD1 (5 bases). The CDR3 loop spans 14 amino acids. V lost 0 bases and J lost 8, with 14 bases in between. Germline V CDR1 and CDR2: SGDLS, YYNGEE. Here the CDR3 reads CASSVVSGSDGYTF. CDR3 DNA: TGTGCCAGCAGCGTAGTTTCAGGGTCTGACGGCTACACCTTC.

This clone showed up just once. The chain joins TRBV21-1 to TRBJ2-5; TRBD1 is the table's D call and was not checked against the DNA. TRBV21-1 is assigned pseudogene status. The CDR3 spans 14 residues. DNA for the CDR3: TGTGCTAGCAGCCGGACAGGGTGGGAAGAGACCCAGTACTTC. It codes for CASSRTGWEETQYF.

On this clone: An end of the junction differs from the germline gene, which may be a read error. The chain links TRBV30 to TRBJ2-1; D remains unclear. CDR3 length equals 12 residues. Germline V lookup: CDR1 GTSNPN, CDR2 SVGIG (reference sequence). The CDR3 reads CAWSVSYHEQFF. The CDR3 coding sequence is TGTGCCTGGAGTGTAAGCTACCATGAGCAGTTCTTC.

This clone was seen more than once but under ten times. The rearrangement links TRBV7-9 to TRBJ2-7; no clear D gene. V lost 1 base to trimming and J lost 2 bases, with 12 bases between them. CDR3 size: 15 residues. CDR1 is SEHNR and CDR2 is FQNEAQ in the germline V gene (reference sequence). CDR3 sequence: CASSLGGLPTYEQYF. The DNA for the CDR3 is TGTGCCAGCAGCTTAGGTGGCCTTCCAACCTACGAGCAGTACTTC. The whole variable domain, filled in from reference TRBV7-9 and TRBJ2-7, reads DTGVSQNPRHKITKRGQNVTFRCDPISEHNRLYWYRQTLGQGPEFLTYFQNEAQLEKSRLLSDRFSAERPKGSFSTLEIQRTEQGDSAMYLCASSLGGLPTYEQYFGPGTRLTVT.

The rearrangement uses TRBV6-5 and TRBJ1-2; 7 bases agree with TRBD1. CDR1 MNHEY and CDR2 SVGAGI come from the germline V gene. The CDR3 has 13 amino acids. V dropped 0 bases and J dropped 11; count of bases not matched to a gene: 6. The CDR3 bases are TGTGCCAGCAGTTACTCGATAGGGGGCGCGTACACCTTC. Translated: CASSYSIGGAYTF.

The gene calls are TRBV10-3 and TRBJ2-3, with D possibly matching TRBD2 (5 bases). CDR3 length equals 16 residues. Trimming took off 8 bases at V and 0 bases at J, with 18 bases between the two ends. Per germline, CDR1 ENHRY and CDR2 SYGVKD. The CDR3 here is CAIAGEPARSTDTQYF. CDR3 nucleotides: TGTGCCATCGCCGGGGAACCGGCGCGAAGCACAGATACGCAGTATTTT.

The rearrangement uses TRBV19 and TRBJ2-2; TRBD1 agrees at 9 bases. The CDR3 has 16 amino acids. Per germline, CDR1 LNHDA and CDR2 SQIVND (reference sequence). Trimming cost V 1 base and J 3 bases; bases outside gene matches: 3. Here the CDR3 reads CASSIVGTGHTGELFF. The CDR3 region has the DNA TGTGCCAGTAGTATAGTTGGGACAGGGCACACCGGGGAGCTGTTTTTT. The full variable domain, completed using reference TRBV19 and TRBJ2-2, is DGGITQSPKYLFRKEGQNVTLSCEQNLNHDAMYWYRQDPGQGLRLIYYSQIVNDFQKGDIAEGYSVSREKKESFPLTVTSAQKNPTAFYLCASSIVGTGHTGELFFGEGSRLTVL.

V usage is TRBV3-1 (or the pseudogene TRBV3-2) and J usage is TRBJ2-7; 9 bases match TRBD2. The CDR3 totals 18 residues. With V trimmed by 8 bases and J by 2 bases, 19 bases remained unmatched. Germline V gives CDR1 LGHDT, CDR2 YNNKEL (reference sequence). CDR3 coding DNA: TGTGCCAGCGACCCCATTAGCGGGAGACGAGTAGACCCCTACGAGCAGTACGTC. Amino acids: CASDPISGRRVDPYEQYV.

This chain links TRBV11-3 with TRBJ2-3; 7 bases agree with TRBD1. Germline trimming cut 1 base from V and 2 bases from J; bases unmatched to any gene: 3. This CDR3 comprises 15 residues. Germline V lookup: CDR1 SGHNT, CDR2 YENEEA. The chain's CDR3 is CASSLGQGHTDTQYF. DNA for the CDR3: TGTGCCAGCAGCTTAGGACAGGGCCACACAGATACGCAGTATTTT.

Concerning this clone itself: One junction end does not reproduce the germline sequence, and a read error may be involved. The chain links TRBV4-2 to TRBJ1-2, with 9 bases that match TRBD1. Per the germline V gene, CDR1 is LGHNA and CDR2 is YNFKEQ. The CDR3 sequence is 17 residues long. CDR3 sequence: CVSSQDGTGGRGSGYTF. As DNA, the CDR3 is TGTGTCAGCAGCCAGGACGGTACAGGGGGCAGGGGGAGTGGCTACACCTTC.

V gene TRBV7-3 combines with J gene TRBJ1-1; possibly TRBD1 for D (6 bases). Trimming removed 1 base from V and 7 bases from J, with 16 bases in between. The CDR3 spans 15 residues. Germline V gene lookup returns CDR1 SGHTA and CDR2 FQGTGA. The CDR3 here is CASSLNSRGINEAFF. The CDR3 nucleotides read TGTGCCAGCAGCTTAAATTCCAGGGGAATCAATGAAGCTTTCTTT.

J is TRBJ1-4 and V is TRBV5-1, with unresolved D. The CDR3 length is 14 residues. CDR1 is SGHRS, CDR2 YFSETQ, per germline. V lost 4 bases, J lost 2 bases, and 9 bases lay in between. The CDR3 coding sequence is TGCGCCAGCAGCCTGGTTGGGACTAATGAAAAACTGTTTTTT. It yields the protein CASSLVGTNEKLFF.

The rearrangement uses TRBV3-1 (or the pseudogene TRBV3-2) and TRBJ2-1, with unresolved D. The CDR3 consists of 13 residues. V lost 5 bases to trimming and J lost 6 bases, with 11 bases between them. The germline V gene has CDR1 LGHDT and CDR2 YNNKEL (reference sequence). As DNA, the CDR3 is TGTGCCAGCAGCTCCTTCTCCGGCAATGAGCAGTTCTTC. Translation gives CASSSFSGNEQFF.

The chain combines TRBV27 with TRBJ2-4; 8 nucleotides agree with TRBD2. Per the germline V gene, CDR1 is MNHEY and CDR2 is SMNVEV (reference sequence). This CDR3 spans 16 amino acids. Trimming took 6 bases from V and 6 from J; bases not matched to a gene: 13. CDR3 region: CASSSRWGLGPNIQYF. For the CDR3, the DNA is TGTGCCAGCAGCTCCCGCTGGGGACTAGGGCCAAACATTCAGTACTTC.

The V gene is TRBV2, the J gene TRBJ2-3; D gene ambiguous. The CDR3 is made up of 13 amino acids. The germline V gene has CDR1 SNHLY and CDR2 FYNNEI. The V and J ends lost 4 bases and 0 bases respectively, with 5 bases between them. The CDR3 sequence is CASSVTSTDTQYF. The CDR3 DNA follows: TGTGCCAGCAGTGTTACTAGCACAGATACGCAGTATTTT.